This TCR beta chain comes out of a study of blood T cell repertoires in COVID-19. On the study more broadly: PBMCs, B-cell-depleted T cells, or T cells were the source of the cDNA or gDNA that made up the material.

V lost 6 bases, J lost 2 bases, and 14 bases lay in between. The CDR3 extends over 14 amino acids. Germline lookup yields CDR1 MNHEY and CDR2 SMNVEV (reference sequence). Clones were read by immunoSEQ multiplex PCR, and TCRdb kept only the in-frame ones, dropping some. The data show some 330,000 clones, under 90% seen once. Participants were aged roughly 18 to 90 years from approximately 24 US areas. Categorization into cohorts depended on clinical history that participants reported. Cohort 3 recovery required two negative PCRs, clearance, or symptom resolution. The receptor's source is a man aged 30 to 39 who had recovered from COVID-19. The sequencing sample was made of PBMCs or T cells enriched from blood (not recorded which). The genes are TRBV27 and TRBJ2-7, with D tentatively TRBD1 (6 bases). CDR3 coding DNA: TGTGCCAGCAGCTTGAAGGGGGTTCCCTACGAGCAGTACTTC. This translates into CASSLKGVPYEQYF.